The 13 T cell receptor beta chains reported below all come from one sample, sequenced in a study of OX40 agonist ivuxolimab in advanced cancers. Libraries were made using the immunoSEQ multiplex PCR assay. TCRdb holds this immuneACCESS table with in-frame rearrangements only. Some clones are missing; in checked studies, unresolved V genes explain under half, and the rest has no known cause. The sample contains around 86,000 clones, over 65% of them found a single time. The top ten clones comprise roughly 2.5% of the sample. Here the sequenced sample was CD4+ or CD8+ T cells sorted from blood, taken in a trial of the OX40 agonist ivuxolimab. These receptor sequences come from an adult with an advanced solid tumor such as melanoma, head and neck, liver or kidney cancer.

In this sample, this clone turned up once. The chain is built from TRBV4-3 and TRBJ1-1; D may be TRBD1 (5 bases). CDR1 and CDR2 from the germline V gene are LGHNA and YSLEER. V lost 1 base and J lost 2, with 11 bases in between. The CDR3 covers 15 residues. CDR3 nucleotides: TGCGCCAGCAGCCAAGCTGGGGGAATAAACACTGAAGCTTTCTTT. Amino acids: CASSQAGGINTEAFF.

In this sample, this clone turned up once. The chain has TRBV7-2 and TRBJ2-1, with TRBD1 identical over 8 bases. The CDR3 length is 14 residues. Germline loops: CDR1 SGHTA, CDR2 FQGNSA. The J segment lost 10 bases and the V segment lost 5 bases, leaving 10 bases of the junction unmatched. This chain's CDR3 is CASSAETGVREQFF. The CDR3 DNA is TGTGCCAGCAGCGCGGAGACAGGGGTTAGGGAGCAGTTCTTC.

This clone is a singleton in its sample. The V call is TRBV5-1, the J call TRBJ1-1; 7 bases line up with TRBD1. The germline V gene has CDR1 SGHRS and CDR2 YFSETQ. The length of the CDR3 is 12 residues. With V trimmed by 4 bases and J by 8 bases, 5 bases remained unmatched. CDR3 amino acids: CASSRGGSEAFF. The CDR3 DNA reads TGCGCCAGCAGCCGAGGGGGCTCGGAAGCTTTCTTT.

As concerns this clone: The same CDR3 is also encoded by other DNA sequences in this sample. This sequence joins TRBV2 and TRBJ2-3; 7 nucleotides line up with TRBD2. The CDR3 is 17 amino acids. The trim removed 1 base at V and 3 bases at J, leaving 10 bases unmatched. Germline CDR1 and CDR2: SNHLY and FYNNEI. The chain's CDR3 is CASSEGGGWGRTDTQYF. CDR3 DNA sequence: TGTGCCAGCAGTGAAGGGGGGGGGTGGGGCCGGACAGATACGCAGTATTTT.

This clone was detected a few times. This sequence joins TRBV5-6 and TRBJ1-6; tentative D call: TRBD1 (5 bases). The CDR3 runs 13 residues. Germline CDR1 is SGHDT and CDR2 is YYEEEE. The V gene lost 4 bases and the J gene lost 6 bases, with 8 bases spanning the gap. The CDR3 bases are TGTGCCAGCAGCCGGGACTCTAATTCACCCCTCCACTTT. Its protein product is CASSRDSNSPLHF.

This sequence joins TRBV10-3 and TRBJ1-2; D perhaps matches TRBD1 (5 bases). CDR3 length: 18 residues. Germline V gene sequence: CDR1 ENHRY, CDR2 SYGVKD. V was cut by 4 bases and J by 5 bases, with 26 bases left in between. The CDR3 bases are TGTGCCATCAGTGGCCAGTTTGGAGGGACCCAGGCGGTTTATGGCTACACCTTC. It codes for CAISGQFGGTQAVYGYTF.

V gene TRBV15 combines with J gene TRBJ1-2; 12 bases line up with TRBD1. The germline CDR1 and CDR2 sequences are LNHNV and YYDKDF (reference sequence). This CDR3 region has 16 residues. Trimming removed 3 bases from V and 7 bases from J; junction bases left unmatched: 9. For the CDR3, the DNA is TGTGCCACCAGCAGTGAGGGACAGGGGGCGAGGGGTGGCTACACCTTC. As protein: CATSSEGQGARGGYTF.

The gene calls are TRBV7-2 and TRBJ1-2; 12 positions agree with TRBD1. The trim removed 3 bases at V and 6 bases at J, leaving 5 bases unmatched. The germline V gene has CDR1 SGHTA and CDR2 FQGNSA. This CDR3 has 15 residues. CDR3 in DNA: TGTGCCAGCAGCTTCGGGACAGGGGGCGCAAATGGCTACACCTTC. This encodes CASSFGTGGANGYTF.

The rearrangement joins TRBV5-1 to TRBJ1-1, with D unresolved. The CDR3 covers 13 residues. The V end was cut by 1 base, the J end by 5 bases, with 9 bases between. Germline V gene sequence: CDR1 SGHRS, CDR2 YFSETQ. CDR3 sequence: CASSLLLGTEAFF. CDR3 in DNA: TGCGCCAGCAGCTTGCTTCTAGGGACTGAAGCTTTCTTT.

As DNA, the CDR3 is TGCGCCAGCAGCCAAGATTTGAGGGGCACTAATGAAAAACTGTTTTTT. Protein: CASSQDLRGTNEKLFF. V gene TRBV4-3 combines with J gene TRBJ1-4; maybe TRBD1 (5 bases). Trimming removed 0 bases at V and 2 bases at J, with 10 bases between. The CDR3 runs 16 residues. The germline CDR1 and CDR2 sequences are LGHNA and YSLEER.

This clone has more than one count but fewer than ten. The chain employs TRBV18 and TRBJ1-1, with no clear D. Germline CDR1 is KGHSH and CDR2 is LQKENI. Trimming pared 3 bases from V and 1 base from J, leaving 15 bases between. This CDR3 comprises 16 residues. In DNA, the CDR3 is TGTGCCAGCTCACCCCCTGGATCGCGAGCGAACACTGAAGCTTTCTTT. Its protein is CASSPPGSRANTEAFF.

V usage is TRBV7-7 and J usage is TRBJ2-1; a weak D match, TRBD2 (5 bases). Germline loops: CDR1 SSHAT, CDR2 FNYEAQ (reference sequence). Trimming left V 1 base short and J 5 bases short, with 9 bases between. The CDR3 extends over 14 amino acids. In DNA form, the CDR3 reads TGTGCCAGCAGCTTAGTTTCAGCGGACAATGAGCAGTTCTTC. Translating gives CASSLVSADNEQFF.

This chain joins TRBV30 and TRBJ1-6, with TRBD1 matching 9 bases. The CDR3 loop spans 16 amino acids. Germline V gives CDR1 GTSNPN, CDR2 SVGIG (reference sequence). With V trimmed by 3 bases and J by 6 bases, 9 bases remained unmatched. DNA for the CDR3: TGTGCCTGGAGCGTACAGGGGGCCGAGGGTAATTCACCCCTCCACTTT. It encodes CAWSVQGAEGNSPLHF.